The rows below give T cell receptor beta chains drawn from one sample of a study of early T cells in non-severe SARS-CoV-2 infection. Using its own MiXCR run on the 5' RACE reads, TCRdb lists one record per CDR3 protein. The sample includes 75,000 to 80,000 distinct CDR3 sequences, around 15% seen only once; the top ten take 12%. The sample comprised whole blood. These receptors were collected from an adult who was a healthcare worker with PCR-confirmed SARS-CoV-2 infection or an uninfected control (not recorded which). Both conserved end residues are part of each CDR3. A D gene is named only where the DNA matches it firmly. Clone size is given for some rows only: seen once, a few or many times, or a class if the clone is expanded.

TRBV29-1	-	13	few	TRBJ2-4	TGCAGCGTGGCGGGACGGACCGGGGACATTCAGTACTTC	CSVAGRTGDIQYF
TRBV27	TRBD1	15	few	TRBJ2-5	TGTGCCAGCAGTACCAGGGACAGGAACCAAGAGACCCAGTACTTC	CASSTRDRNQETQYF
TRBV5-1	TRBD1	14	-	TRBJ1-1	TGCGCCAGCAGCTTGGACAGGGGAAGCACTGAAGCTTTCTTT	CASSLDRGSTEAFF
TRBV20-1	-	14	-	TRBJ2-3	TGCAGTGCTAGCGTAGCGGTCCCCACAGATACGCAGTATTTT	CSASVAVPTDTQYF
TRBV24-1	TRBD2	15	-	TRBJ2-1	TGTGCCACCAGTGATTATCTAGCGGGAGGGAATGAGCAGTTCTTC	CATSDYLAGGNEQFF
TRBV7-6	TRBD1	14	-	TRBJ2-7	TGTGCCAGCAGCCAACGGGACAGCGCCTACGAGCAGTACTTC	CASSQRDSAYEQYF
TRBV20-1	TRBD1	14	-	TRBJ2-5	TGCAGTGCTAGAGTTACAGGGGGCACAGAGACCCAGTACTTC	CSARVTGGTETQYF
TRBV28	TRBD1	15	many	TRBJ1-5	TGTGCCAGCAGGCTCCGGGACAGATACAATCAGCCCCAGCATTTT	CASRLRDRYNQPQHF
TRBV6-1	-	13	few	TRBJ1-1	TGTGCCATCGGGAGGACGCCGGGGACTGAAGCTTTCTTT	CAIGRTPGTEAFF
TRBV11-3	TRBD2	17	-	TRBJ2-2	TGTGCCAGCAGCTTAGTTAGGGGACTAGCGGGACCCGGGGAGCTGTTTTTT	CASSLVRGLAGPGELFF
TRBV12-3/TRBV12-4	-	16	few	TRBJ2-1	TGTGCCAGCAGTTTAGTCCAGTGGGGATCCTACAATGAGCAGTTCTTC	CASSLVQWGSYNEQFF